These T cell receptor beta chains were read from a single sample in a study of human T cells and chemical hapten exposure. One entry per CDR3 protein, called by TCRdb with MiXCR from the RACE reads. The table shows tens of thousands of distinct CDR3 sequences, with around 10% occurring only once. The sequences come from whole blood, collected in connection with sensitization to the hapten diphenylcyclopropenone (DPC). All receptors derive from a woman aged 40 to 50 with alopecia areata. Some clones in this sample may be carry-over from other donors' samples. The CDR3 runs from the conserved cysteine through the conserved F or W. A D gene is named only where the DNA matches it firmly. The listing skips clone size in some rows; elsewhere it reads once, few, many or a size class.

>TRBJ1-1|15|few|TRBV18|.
CASSPSLTRNTEAFF
TGTGCCAGCTCACCATCCCTGACCCGGAACACTGAAGCTTTCTTT
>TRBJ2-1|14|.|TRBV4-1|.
CASTISPGEDEQFF
TGCGCCAGCACCATAAGTCCGGGCGAGGATGAGCAGTTCTTC
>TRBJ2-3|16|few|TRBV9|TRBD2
CASSVGTSEYADTQYF
TGTGCCAGCAGCGTAGGTACTAGCGAATATGCAGATACGCAGTATTTT
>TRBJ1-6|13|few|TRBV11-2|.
CASSLATPSPLHF
TGTGCCAGCAGCTTGGCCACTCCTTCACCCCTCCACTTT
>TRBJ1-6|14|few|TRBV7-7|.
CASSPQGSNSPLHF
TGTGCCAGCAGCCCTCAGGGTAGTAATTCACCCCTCCACTTT
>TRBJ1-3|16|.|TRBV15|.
CATSRDLGSSGNTIYF
TGTGCCACCAGCAGAGATCTAGGCAGCTCTGGAAACACCATATATTTT
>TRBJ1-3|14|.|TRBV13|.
CASSWGRLGDTIYF
TGTGCCAGCAGCTGGGGACGGCTAGGGGACACCATATATTTT
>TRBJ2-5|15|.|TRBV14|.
CASSQDSGRQETQYF
TGTGCCAGCAGCCAAGATAGCGGTCGCCAAGAGACCCAGTACTTC
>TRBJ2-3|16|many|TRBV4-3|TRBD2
CASSQPTSGVTDTQYF
TGCGCCAGCAGCCAACCGACTAGCGGGGTCACAGATACGCAGTATTTT
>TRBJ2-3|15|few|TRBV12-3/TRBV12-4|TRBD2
CATKSAGGNGDTQYF
TGTGCCACCAAAAGTGCGGGAGGGAATGGAGATACGCAGTATTTT
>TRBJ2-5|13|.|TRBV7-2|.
CASSPRDLETQYF
TGTGCCAGCAGCCCTAGGGATTTAGAGACCCAGTACTTC
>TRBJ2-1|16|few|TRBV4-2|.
CASSQDLAINYNEQFF
TGTGCCAGCAGCCAAGATTTGGCCATCAACTACAATGAGCAGTTCTTC
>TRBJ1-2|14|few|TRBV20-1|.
CSASSPGKDYGYTF
TGCAGTGCTAGCAGCCCAGGGAAGGACTATGGCTACACCTTC
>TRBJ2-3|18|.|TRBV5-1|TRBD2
CASSLVPSGGAGEDTQYF
TGCGCCAGCAGCTTGGTACCTAGCGGGGGGGCCGGTGAAGATACGCAGTATTTT
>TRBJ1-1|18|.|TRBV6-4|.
CASSDIADRGRSSTEAFF
TGTGCCAGCAGTGACATTGCGGACCGGGGGCGCTCTAGCACTGAAGCTTTCTTT
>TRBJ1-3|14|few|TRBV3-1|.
CASSPSDSGNTIYF
TGTGCCAGCAGCCCGTCAGACTCTGGAAACACCATATATTTT
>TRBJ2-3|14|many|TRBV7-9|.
CASSLVGGADTQYF
TGTGCCAGCAGCTTAGTTGGTGGGGCAGATACGCAGTATTTT
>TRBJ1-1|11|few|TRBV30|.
CAWSPVLEAFF
TGTGCCTGGAGCCCCGTCCTTGAAGCTTTCTTT
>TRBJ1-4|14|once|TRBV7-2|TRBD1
CASSPDRANEKLFF
TGTGCCAGCAGCCCCGACAGGGCTAATGAAAAACTGTTTTTT
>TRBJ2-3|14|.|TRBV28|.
CASSSAPVTDTQYF
TGTGCCAGCAGTTCCGCGCCTGTAACAGATACGCAGTATTTT
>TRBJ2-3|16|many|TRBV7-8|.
CASSPLLGEITDTQYF
TGTGCCAGCAGCCCGCTACTAGGCGAGATCACAGATACGCAGTATTTT
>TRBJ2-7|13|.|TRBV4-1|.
CASSQDVGYEQYF
TGCGCCAGCAGCCAAGATGTGGGCTACGAGCAGTACTTC
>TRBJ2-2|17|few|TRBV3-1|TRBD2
CASSHRSGGPDTGELFF
TGTGCCAGCAGCCATCGTAGCGGGGGGCCGGACACCGGGGAGCTGTTTTTT
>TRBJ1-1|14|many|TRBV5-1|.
CASSLERENTEAFF
TGCGCCAGCAGCTTGGAGCGGGAGAACACTGAAGCTTTCTTT
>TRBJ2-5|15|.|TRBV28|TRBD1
CASSLGQGGQETQYF
TGTGCCAGCAGTCTCGGACAGGGCGGGCAAGAGACCCAGTACTTC
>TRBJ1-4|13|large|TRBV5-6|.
CASSLVLDEKLFF
TGTGCCAGCAGCTTGGTTCTAGACGAAAAACTGTTTTTT
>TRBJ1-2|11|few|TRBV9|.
CASTGAAGYTF
TGTGCCAGCACGGGGGCCGCTGGCTACACCTTC
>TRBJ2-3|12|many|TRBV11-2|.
CASSLGSDTQYF
TGTGCCAGCAGCTTAGGTTCAGATACGCAGTATTTT
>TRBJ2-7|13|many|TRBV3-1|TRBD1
CASHETGVNEQYF
TGTGCCAGCCATGAGACAGGGGTCAACGAGCAGTACTTC
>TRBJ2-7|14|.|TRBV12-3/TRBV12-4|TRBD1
CASSFSTGAHEQYF
TGTGCCAGCAGTTTCTCGACAGGGGCCCACGAGCAGTACTTC
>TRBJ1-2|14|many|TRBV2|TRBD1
CASTEDRLTPGYTF
TGTGCCAGCACCGAGGACAGGCTAACCCCCGGCTACACCTTC
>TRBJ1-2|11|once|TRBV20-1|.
CSASSNYGYTF
TGCAGTGCTAGCAGCAACTATGGCTACACCTTC
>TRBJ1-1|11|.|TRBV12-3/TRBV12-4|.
CASRSRFEAFF
TGTGCCAGCAGATCACGGTTTGAAGCTTTCTTT
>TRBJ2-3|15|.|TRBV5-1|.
CASSFSGRIADTQYF
TGCGCCAGCAGCTTTAGTGGGAGGATTGCAGATACGCAGTATTTT
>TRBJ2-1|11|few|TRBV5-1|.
CASSPAYEQFF
TGCGCCAGCAGCCCCGCGTATGAGCAGTTCTTC
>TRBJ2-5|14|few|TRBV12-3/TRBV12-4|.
CASRSTDTQETQYF
TGTGCCAGCAGATCAACAGACACACAAGAGACCCAGTACTTC